This TCR beta chain stems from a study of regulatory T cells in long-lasting Graves disease (dated by TCRdb to about 2021). General notes on the study: Antithyroid drugs had been taken for less than 3 months by newly diagnosed Graves' disease patients. The study was registered as a clinical trial and conducted in China. A total of about 35 samples underwent TCR sequencing, from 13 patients with persistent Graves' disease and around 20 patients with newly diagnosed Graves' disease. Persistent Graves' disease patients were compared with newly diagnosed Graves' disease patients by peripheral blood TCR sequencing and RNA sequencing.

Libraries were prepared through multiplex PCR. The sequencer was an Illumina HiSeq 4000. To build TCR beta libraries, CDR3 regions were amplified by Arm-PCR using iRepertoire HTBI primers. PCR products were gel purified before sequencing. On the study's bioinformatics: Gene usage analysis of CDR3 amino acid clonotypes relied on the roughly 64 TRBV and more than twelve TRBJ segments identified across samples. Filtered high-quality paired reads were merged into contigs using COPE and FqMerger. BLAST was used to align contigs to the IMGT TRBV, TRBD and TRBJ reference genes, and CDR3 was defined following IMGT. Any clonotype with a frequency above 0.1% was classified as a highly expanded clone. Shannon entropy served as the measure of repertoire diversity, while the Gini coefficient captured V-J evenness. Clonotypes shared by more than one individual were considered public. TCRdb itself trimmed the public reads at Q25 with fastp, ran MiXCR and retained productive beta chains. For every CDR3 protein sequence, its rows merge into one entry that carries the most common genes and DNA. What appears here as the V and J calls and clone size reflects TCRdb's work, not the paper's. Across this sample there are 350,000 to 400,000 distinct CDR3 sequences, with around 16% seen only once. The ten largest clones add up to around 20% of the sample.

The time point label, read with the paper, signifies: newly diagnosed GD, antithyroid drugs for less than 3 months. For both TCR sequencing and RNA sequencing, RNA was extracted from PBMCs in TRIzol. The diagnosis of Graves' disease was made according to American Thyroid Association guidelines. Patients for the study were recruited at an endocrinology department in Xi'an, China. From each patient, 8 to 10 milliliters of peripheral blood was collected into an EDTA anticoagulant tube. Ficoll Paque Plus density gradient separation was used to isolate PBMCs, and no further T cell sorting was performed. An Agilent 2100 Bioanalyzer and agarose gel were used to check RNA quality, while a NanoDrop 2000 measured RNA concentration. This clonotype has just a few counts. What this receptor recognizes is not known. No much larger clone is present one base from it, and per-base qualities are unavailable. Results and caveats for the whole study, not just this receptor: Compared with newly diagnosed patients, persistent Graves' disease patients had lower TCR Shannon entropy and fewer highly expanded clones, which suggests clonal expansion. Persistent disease showed preferential use of TRBV28, TRBJ1-2 and TRBJ2-5, whereas newly diagnosed disease favored TRBV20-1 and TRBJ2-1. Sequencing and analysis were limited to the TCR beta chain. Patients with persistent disease shared more public clonotypes (around 2,500) than newly diagnosed patients did (more than 900). The study examined only peripheral blood because the primary lesion, thyroid tissue, could not be accessed. The authors acknowledged the small sample size as a limitation that may reduce accuracy.

From the cysteine through the phenylalanine, the CDR3 covers 15 amino acids. Only the CDR3 portion is preserved as DNA: 45 bases, with reading frame beginning at the first base. Ends trimmed: V by 3 bases, J by 4 bases; bases unmatched to a gene: 6. CDR1 and CDR2 are drawn from the germline V gene: MGHRA, YSYEKL. These data are also associated with another study on T cells in Graves' hyperthyroidism and ophthalmopathy. As described in the second report: A patient counted as having stable Graves' hyperthyroidism if no progression to ophthalmopathy occurred over 18 months of follow-up. Hyperthyroidism patients were newly diagnosed, had a disease duration of under 2 months, and were aged 18 to 65 years. The study excluded patients with uncontrolled infections, other autoimmune diseases, pregnancy or lactation. Diagnoses were established on the basis of clinical symptoms, serum thyroxine and TRAb, thyroid ultrasound, and orbital computed tomography. For the first round of RT-PCR on the TCR CDR3, the HTBI primer set was used together with the Qiagen OneStep RT-PCR kit. Most expanded thyroid clonotypes (frequency above 0.001) were also detected in blood, suggesting blood repertoires may reflect thyroid immune responses. A 13 V-J signature model separated ophthalmopathy from stable hyperthyroidism, with around 90% sensitivity and roughly 81% specificity in cross-validation and 80%/75% in testing. During validation, the model predicted progression to ophthalmopathy a median of approximately six months ahead of onset, with around 70% sensitivity and 72.22% specificity. TCR V-J signatures able to tell the groups apart were searched for in a discovery cohort of around 95 patients, of whom 43 had Graves' ophthalmopathy and roughly 58 had stable Graves' hyperthyroidism. Prospective prediction of ophthalmopathy was tested in an independent validation cohort consisting of under 20 hyperthyroidism patients and more than 15 patients who later progressed to ophthalmopathy. For training and testing, the 100 or so patients in the discovery cohort were randomly divided in a 7:3 ratio. The study also compared thyroid tissue and blood T-cell repertoires from several Graves' hyperthyroidism patients. Following sampling, methimazole starting at 30 mg daily was given to hyperthyroidism patients, and high-dose intravenous methylprednisolone was given to ophthalmopathy patients. The libraries were constructed in a second round of multiplex PCR and then size-selected and purified. Libraries were sequenced paired-end with 100 bp reads on an Illumina HiSeq2000. SOAPnuke was used to process the raw data, throwing out any read that contained adapters or uncalled bases, had a mean Phred below 15, or lacked an exact constant-primer or identifier match. High-quality paired reads were merged with COPE v1.2.5, and unique nucleotide sequences were defined as clonotypes. MiTCR v1.1 was used to align the clonotypes against IMGT TRBV, TRBD and TRBJ reference segments. The analysis was restricted to V-J combinations with a frequency above 0.0001, which together covered roughly 99% of the repertoires. The TCS score was defined as F50 (clonal expansion) divided by E x V (chaos), with BLOSUM62-based TCRdist calculated between CDR3 peptides within each V-J. Welch's t-statistics and random forest reduced 514 V-J features to 13, which were used in a naive Bayes classifier (R e1071). No statistical method was used to set the sample size in advance, and investigators knew the group allocation. The paper reports TCR Vbeta CDR3 sequencing of over 130 peripheral blood samples: 43 ophthalmopathy, about 75 hyperthyroidism and roughly 17 progressor patients.

The chain couples TRBV4-1 to TRBJ1-5, with TRBD1 identical over 7 junction bases. The sequences come from peripheral blood mononuclear cells (PBMCs), collected at new diagnosis, from a patient treated with antithyroid drugs. The receptor was derived from a woman between 18 and 29 years old with Graves disease. Donor details come from another sample of the same person, matched by shared clones. In nucleotides, the sequence is TGCGCCAGCAGCCAGGGGGCAGGGGGAAATCAGCCCCAGCATTTT. This codes for CASSQGAGGNQPQHF.